This TCR beta chain was retrieved from a study of long-term antiretroviral therapy in people with HIV. At survey level, the immunoSEQ assay was run in its v3.0 version. Sequencing set out to capture about 40,000-55,000 T-cell genomes per sample. Assay: immunoSEQ multiplex PCR; the TCRdb copy retains only in-frame clones and omits some. The profile covers approximately 16,000 clones, with nearly 80% appearing a single time and approximately 15% taken by the ten largest. Each contributor possessed a minimum of one pre-ART and a minimum of two post-ART PBMC samples. Samples held roughly 0.95-10 million cryopreserved PBMC before DNA extraction. The receptor comes from a woman between 40 and 50 years old with HIV. Specimen: unsorted PBMCs, collected just over 3.1 years after starting antiretroviral therapy.

CDR3 sequence reads: CASSSPQLTDTQYF. In DNA, the CDR3 is TGTGCCAGCAGCTCCCCTCAACTTACAGATACGCAGTATTTT. The chain combines TRBV7-2 with TRBJ2-3; D gene ambiguous. The CDR3 totals 14 residues. The germline V and J ends were trimmed by 4 bases and 3 bases, with 11 bases remaining between them. CDR1 is SGHTA and CDR2 is FQGNSA in the germline V gene.